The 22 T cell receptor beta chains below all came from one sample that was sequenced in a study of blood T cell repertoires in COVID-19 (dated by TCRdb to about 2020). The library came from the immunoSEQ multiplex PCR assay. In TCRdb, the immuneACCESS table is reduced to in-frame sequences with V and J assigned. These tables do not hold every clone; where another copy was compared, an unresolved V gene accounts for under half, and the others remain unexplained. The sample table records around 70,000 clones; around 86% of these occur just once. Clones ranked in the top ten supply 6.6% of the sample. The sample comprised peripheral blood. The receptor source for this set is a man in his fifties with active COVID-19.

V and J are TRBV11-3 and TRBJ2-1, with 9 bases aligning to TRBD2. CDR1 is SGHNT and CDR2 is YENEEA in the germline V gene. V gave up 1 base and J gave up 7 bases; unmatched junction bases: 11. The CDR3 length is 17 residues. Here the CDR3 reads CASSLGLRRGGLNEQFF. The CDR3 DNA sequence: TGTGCCAGCAGCTTAGGGCTAAGGCGGGGGGGCTTGAATGAGCAGTTCTTC.

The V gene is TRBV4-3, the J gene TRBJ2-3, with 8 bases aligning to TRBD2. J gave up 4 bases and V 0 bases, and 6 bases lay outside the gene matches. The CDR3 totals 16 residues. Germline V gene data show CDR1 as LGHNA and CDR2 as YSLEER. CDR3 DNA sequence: TGCGCCAGCAGCCAAGAACCCGCGGGAGGTGCAGATACGCAGTATTTT. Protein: CASSQEPAGGADTQYF.

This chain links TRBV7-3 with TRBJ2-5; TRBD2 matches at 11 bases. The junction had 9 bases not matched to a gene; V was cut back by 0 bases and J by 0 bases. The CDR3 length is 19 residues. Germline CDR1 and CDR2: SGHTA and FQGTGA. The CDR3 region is CASSLTRPSGGPNQETQYF. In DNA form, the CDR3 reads TGTGCCAGCAGCTTAACGCGGCCTAGCGGGGGGCCCAACCAAGAGACCCAGTACTTC.

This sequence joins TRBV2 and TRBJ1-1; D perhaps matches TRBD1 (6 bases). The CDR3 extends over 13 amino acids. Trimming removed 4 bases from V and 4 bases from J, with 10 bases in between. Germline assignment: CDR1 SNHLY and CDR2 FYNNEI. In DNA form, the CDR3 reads TGTGCCAGCAGTGTTGACAGGACCACTGAAGCTTTCTTT. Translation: CASSVDRTTEAFF. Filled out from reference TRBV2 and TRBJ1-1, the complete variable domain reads EPEVTQTPSHQVTQMGQEVILRCVPISNHLYFYWYRQILGQKVEFLVSFYNNEISEKSEIFDDQFSVERPDGSNFTLKIRSTKLEDSAMYFCASSVDRTTEAFFGQGTRLTVV.

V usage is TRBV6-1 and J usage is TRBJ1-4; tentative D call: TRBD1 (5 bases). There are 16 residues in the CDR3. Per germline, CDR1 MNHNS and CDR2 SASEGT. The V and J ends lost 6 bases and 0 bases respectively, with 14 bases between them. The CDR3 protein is CASSEIRVTTNEKLFF. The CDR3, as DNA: TGTGCCAGCAGCGAAATCAGGGTTACAACTAATGAAAAACTGTTTTTT.

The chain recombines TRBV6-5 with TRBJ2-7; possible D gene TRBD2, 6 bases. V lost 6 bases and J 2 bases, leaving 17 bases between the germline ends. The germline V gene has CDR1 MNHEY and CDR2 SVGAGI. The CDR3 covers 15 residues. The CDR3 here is CASRTGGVPAYEQYF. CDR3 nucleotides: TGTGCCAGCAGAACCGGAGGGGTTCCCGCCTACGAGCAGTACTTC.

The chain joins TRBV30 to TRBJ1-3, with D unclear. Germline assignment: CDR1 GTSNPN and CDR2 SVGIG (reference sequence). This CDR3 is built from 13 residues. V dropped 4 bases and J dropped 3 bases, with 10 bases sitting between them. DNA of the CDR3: TGTGCCTGGACAGGTTTGCTTGGAAACACCATATATTTT. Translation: CAWTGLLGNTIYF.

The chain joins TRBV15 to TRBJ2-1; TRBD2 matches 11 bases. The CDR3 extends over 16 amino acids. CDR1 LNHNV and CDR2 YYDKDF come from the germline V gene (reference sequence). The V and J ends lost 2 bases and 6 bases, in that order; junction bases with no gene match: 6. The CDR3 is CATSRKIAGGFNEQFF. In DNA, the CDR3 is TGTGCCACCAGCAGAAAAATAGCGGGAGGGTTCAATGAGCAGTTCTTC. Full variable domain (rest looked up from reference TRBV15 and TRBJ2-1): DAMVIQNPRYQVTQFGKPVTLSCSQTLNHNVMYWYQQKSSQAPKLLFHYYDKDFNNEADTPDNFQSRRPNTSFCFLDIRSPGLGDTAMYLCATSRKIAGGFNEQFFGPGTRLTVL.

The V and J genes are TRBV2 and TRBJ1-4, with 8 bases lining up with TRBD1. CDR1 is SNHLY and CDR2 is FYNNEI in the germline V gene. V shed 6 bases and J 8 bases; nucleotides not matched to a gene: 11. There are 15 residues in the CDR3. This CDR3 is CASRQGTGVWEKLFF. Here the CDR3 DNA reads TGTGCCAGCAGGCAAGGGACAGGAGTCTGGGAAAAACTGTTTTTT. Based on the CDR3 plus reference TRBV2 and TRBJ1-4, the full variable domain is EPEVTQTPSHQVTQMGQEVILRCVPISNHLYFYWYRQILGQKVEFLVSFYNNEISEKSEIFDDQFSVERPDGSNFTLKIRSTKLEDSAMYFCASRQGTGVWEKLFFGSGTQLSVL.

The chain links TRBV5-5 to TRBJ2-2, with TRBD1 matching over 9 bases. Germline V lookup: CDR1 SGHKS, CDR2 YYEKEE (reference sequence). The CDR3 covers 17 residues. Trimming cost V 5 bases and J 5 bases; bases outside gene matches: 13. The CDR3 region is CASSSKPGQGVTGELFF. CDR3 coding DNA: TGTGCCAGCAGTTCCAAACCGGGACAGGGTGTAACCGGGGAGCTGTTTTTT.

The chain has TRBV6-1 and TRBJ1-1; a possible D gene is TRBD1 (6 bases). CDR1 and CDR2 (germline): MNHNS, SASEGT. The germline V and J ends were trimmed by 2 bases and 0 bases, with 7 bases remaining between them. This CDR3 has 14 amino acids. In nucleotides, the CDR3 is TGTGCCAGCAGTGAATCAGGGGTGAACACTGAAGCTTTCTTT. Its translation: CASSESGVNTEAFF.

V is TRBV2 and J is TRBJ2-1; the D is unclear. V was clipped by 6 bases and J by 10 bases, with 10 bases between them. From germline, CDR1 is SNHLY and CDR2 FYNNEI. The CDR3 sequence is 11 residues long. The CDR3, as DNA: TGTGCCAGCAGGTACTTTAGCGAGCAGTTCTTC. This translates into CASRYFSEQFF.

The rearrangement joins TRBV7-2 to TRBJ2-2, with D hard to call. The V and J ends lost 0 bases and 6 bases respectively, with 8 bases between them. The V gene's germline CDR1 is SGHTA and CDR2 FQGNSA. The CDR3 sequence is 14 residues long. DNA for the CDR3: TGTGCCAGCAGCTTAGCGCTATCCCCCGGGGAGCTGTTTTTT. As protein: CASSLALSPGELFF.

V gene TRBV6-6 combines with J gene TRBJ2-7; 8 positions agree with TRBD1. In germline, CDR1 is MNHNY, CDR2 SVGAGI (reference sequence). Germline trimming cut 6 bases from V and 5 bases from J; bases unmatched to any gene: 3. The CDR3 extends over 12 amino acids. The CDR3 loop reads CASRAGGHEQYF. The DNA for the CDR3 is TGTGCCAGCAGGGCAGGGGGCCACGAGCAGTACTTC.

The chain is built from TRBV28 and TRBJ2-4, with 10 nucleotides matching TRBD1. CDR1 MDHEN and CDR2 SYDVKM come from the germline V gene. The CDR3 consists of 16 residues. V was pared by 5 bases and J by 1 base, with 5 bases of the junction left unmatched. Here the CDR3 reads CASSRQGARAKNIQYF. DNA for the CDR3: TGTGCCAGCAGTCGACAGGGGGCGCGGGCCAAAAACATTCAGTACTTC.

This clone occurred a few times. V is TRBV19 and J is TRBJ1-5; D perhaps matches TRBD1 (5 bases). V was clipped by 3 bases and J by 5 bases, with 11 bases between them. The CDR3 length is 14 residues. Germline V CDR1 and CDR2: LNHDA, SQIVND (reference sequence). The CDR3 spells CASSIGDSYQPQHF. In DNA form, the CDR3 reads TGTGCCAGTAGTATCGGAGACAGCTATCAGCCCCAGCATTTT.

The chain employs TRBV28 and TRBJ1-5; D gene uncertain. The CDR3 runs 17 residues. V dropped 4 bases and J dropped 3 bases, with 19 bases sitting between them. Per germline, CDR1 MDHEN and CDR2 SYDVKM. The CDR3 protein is CASSYLWWRVDNQPQHF. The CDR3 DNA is TGTGCCAGCAGTTACCTTTGGTGGAGGGTGGACAATCAGCCCCAGCATTTT.

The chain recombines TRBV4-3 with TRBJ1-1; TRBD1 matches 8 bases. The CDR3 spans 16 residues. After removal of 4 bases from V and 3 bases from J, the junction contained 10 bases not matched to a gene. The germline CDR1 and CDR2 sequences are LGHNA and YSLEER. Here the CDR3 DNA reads TGCGCCAGCAGCCGGCTGAGGACAGGGTGGGACACTGAAGCTTTCTTT. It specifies CASSRLRTGWDTEAFF.

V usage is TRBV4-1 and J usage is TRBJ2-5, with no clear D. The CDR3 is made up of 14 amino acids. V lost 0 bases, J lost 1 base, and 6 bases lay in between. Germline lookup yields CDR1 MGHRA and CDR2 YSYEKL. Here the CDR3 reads CASSQETRQETQYF. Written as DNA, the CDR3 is TGCGCCAGCAGCCAAGAAACTCGCCAAGAGACCCAGTACTTC.

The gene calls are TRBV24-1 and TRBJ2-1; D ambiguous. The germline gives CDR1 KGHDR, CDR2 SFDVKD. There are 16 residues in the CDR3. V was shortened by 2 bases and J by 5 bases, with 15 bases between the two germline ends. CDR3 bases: TGTGCCACCAGTGATTCCCAAGCCCGAGCCCACAATGAGCAGTTCTTC. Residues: CATSDSQARAHNEQFF.

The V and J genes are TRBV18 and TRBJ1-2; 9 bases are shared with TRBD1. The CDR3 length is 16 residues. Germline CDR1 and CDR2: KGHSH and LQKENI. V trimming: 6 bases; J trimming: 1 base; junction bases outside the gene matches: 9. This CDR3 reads CASSGGTGPFNYGYTF. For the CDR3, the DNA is TGTGCCAGCTCCGGGGGGACAGGGCCTTTTAACTATGGCTACACCTTC.

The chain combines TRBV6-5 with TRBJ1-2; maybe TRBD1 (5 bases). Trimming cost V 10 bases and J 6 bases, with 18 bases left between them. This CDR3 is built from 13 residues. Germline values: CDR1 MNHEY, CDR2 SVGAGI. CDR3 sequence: CATGLWGGDGYTF. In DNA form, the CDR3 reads TGTGCCACCGGGTTATGGGGGGGAGATGGCTACACCTTC.